This passage covers 29 T cell receptor beta chains from one sample sequenced in a study of T cell repertoires in cytomegalovirus infection. TCRdb reanalysed the reads using MiXCR and keeps one entry per CDR3 protein. The table has more than 300,000 distinct CDR3 sequences, approximately 35% seen once. These receptors lack a known antigen. Sequenced material: cultured PBMCs, taken from culture after CMV antigen stimulation. The receptors stem from a human donor in good health (CMV status not recorded). Some clones in this sample may be carry-over from other donors' samples.

Comments on this clonotype: Germline and junction disagree at one end, which may indicate a read error. The rearrangement links TRBV6-2 or TRBV6-3 to TRBJ2-3, with a weak D call TRBD1 (7 bases). The CDR3 contains 16 residues. CDR1 and CDR2 (germline): MNHEY, SVGEGT. CDR3 in DNA: TGTGCCAGCAGTTACTTTGGGGGAGGAGGGACAGATACGCGGTATTTT. It yields the protein CASSYFGGGGTDTRYF.

This clonotype was observed a handful of times. This chain uses TRBV27 with TRBJ2-3, with TRBD2 identical over 8 bases. V lost 5 bases, J lost 3 bases, and 7 bases stayed unmatched. Germline-derived CDR1 and CDR2 are MNHEY and SMNVEV (reference sequence). CDR3 length equals 15 residues. The CDR3 nucleotides are TGTGCCAGCAGTCCCGGGACTAGAGATACAGATACGCAGTATTTT. This codes for CASSPGTRDTDTQYF.

The sample holds a few counts of this clonotype. This chain uses TRBV7-3 with TRBJ2-5; unclear D gene. Per the germline V gene, CDR1 is SGHTA and CDR2 is FQGTGA. V was pared by 1 base and J by 1 base, with 4 bases between. The CDR3 has 13 amino acids. CDR3: CASSLNPQETQYF. In nucleotides, the CDR3 is TGTGCCAGCAGCTTAAATCCCCAAGAGACCCAGTACTTC.

This clonotype was detected ten times or more. This CDR3 reads CASSLSGRAGNEQFF. CDR3 coding DNA: TGTGCCAGCAGCCTTAGCGGGAGGGCCGGGAATGAGCAGTTCTTC. The V call is TRBV7-2, the J call TRBJ2-1; 11 positions agree with TRBD2. Germline CDR1 and CDR2: SGHTA and FQGNSA. The CDR3 is 15 amino acids. V shed 5 bases and J 7 bases; nucleotides not matched to a gene: 7.

This clonotype showed up just once. The chain recombines TRBV19 with TRBJ1-5; tentative D call: TRBD1 (5 bases). The CDR3 extends over 14 amino acids. Trimming left V 3 bases short and J 7 bases short, with 13 bases between. Germline V gene lookup returns CDR1 LNHDA and CDR2 SQIVND (reference sequence). Here the CDR3 DNA reads TGTGCCAGTAGTATTGACAGATTTCGGCAGCCCCAGCATTTT. Amino acid sequence: CASSIDRFRQPQHF.

CDR3 amino acids: CASSQRASGRLNTGELFF. The CDR3 nucleotides read TGCGCCAGCAGCCAACGTGCTAGCGGGAGGTTGAACACCGGGGAGCTGTTTTTT. The rearrangement joins TRBV4-3 to TRBJ2-2; the match to TRBD2 covers 11 bases. The V segment lost 2 bases and the J segment 1 base; nucleotides outside the gene matches: 6. Looked up from germline, CDR1 is LGHNA and CDR2 is YSLEER. The CDR3 sequence is 18 residues long.

In this sample, this clonotype turned up a few times. The chain combines TRBV7-6 with TRBJ2-1, with D tentatively TRBD1 or TRBD2 (6 bases each). From germline, CDR1 is SGHVS and CDR2 FNYEAQ. CDR3 length: 18 amino acids. V lost 0 bases, J lost 0 bases, and 15 bases lay in between. The CDR3 reads CASSLAPGGGSSYNEQFF. The CDR3 nucleotides read TGTGCCAGCAGCTTAGCTCCCGGGGGCGGTAGCTCCTACAATGAGCAGTTCTTC.

The rearrangement joins TRBV7-2 to TRBJ2-5; D unclear. CDR1 SGHTA and CDR2 FQGNSA come from the germline V gene. The CDR3 spans 12 residues. V shed 5 bases and J shed 7 bases, with 11 bases lying between them. The CDR3 nucleotides read TGTGCCAGCAGCGTCGGCCCCCGGACCCAGTACTTC. Translating it yields CASSVGPRTQYF.

The chain joins TRBV7-9 to TRBJ2-1, with D perhaps TRBD2 (6 bases). V dropped 3 bases and J dropped 4 bases, with 10 bases sitting between them. Germline lookup yields CDR1 SEHNR and CDR2 FQNEAQ (reference sequence). This CDR3 contains 14 residues. The CDR3 loop reads CASSFRELYNEQFF. The CDR3 DNA sequence: TGTGCCAGCAGCTTTCGGGAGTTGTACAATGAGCAGTTCTTC.

The chain has TRBV7-2 and TRBJ2-3; the D gene is possibly TRBD2 (6 bases). Per the germline V gene, CDR1 is SGHTA and CDR2 is FQGNSA. This CDR3 contains 16 residues. The germline V and J ends were trimmed by 4 bases and 5 bases, with 19 bases remaining between them. CDR3 nucleotide sequence: TGTGCCAGCAGCTATGGCCTTGGCGGGGTGGGAGATACGCAGTATTTT. Amino acid sequence: CASSYGLGGVGDTQYF.

This clonotype has only a few counts. This rearrangement joins TRBV7-2 to TRBJ1-6, with 7 bases aligning to TRBD1. Germline-derived CDR1 and CDR2 are SGHTA and FQGNSA. With V trimmed by 5 bases and J by 9 bases, 10 bases remained unmatched. The CDR3 has 15 amino acids. In DNA form, the CDR3 reads TGTGCCAGCAGCACCCGGGACAGCTACGGTTCACCCCTCCACTTT. Translation gives CASSTRDSYGSPLHF.

This clonotype has a single count. CDR3 nucleotides: TGTGCCAGCAGCCTGCCAGGTGCGGGTGGGGAGCAGTTCTTC. Translation: CASSLPGAGGEQFF. The V call is TRBV5-4, the J call TRBJ2-1; tentative D call: TRBD2 (5 bases). The CDR3 is 14 residues long. Germline lookup yields CDR1 SGHNT and CDR2 YYREEE (reference sequence). The V end was cut by 4 bases, the J end by 10 bases, with 18 bases between.

To note about this clonotype: This CDR3 is missing its conserved last phenylalanine or tryptophan, likely due to a read error. The limits of the CDR3 on the DNA are not certain, so only TCRdb's listed CDR3 is given. The CDR3: CASSEERTEL. The J gene is TRBJ2-7, the V gene TRBV6-1. The CDR3 contains 10 residues when both ends are counted. Germline V gene sequence: CDR1 MNHNS, CDR2 SASEGT.

This chain uses TRBV6-5 with TRBJ1-5; D unresolved. CDR1 and CDR2 (germline): MNHEY, SVGAGI. The CDR3 loop spans 15 amino acids. V was cut by 5 bases and J by 0 bases, with 11 bases left in between. CDR3 region: CASSLSTGSNQPQHF. The CDR3 DNA reads TGTGCCAGCAGTCTTTCTACGGGTAGCAATCAGCCCCAGCATTTT.

J is TRBJ2-1 and V is TRBV20-1; TRBD2 agrees at 7 bases. Germline values: CDR1 DFQATT, CDR2 SNEGSKA (reference sequence). This CDR3 has 15 amino acids. With 6 bases clipped from V and 6 bases from J, the junction kept 14 bases outside the gene matches. The CDR3, as DNA: TGCAGTGCCACCCCCGGTGCGGGAGAAGGCAATGAGCAGTTCTTC. Protein: CSATPGAGEGNEQFF.

This clonotype was picked up a small number of times. The CDR3 DNA is TGTGCCAGCAGTTCGCGACAGGGCGGTTACGAGCAGTACTTC. It yields the protein CASSSRQGGYEQYF. The rearrangement uses TRBV6-6 and TRBJ2-7, with 7 bases aligning to TRBD1. J lost 4 bases, V lost 4 bases, and 7 bases had no gene match. The CDR3 extends over 14 amino acids. Per germline, CDR1 MNHNY and CDR2 SVGAGI (reference sequence).

V gene TRBV7-2 combines with J gene TRBJ2-3; D is undetermined. Trimming removed 4 bases from V and 2 bases from J, with 7 bases in between. The CDR3 is 13 residues long. CDR1 and CDR2 (germline): SGHTA, FQGNSA. This CDR3 is CASSSENTDTQYF. The CDR3 DNA reads TGTGCCAGCAGCTCGGAAAACACAGATACGCAGTATTTT.

The chain recombines TRBV20-1 with TRBJ1-5; no firm D call. The length of the CDR3 is 14 residues. The germline V gene encodes CDR1 DFQATT and CDR2 SNEGSKA (reference sequence). The ends were cut back, 5 bases at V and 2 bases at J, with 13 bases in the middle. In DNA form, the CDR3 reads TGCAGTGCTCCTCCACGGAGTGGCAATCAGCCCCAGCATTTT. This codes for CSAPPRSGNQPQHF.

A few counts support this clonotype. J is TRBJ1-1 and V is TRBV27; D unclear. The CDR3 is 16 residues long. The V end was cut by 0 bases, the J end by 6 bases, with 17 bases between. CDR1 and CDR2 (germline): MNHEY, SMNVEV (reference sequence). CDR3 amino acids: CASSLSQVGPRAEAFF. CDR3 sequence (DNA): TGTGCCAGCAGTTTATCGCAGGTCGGGCCTCGAGCTGAAGCTTTCTTT.

The chain combines TRBV19 with TRBJ2-2; D unresolved. Germline values: CDR1 LNHDA, CDR2 SQIVND (reference sequence). The V and J ends lost 2 bases and 2 bases respectively, with 6 bases between them. The CDR3 consists of 14 residues. The CDR3 loop is CASSIKRNTGELFF. The CDR3 DNA reads TGTGCCAGTAGTATAAAAAGAAACACCGGGGAGCTGTTTTTT.

This clonotype has more than one count but fewer than ten. This sequence joins TRBV7-8 and TRBJ2-5; 9 bases match TRBD2. This CDR3 has 16 residues. Germline lookup yields CDR1 SGHVS and CDR2 FQNEAQ. V lost 1 base to trimming and J lost 2 bases; unmatched junction nucleotides: 5. This CDR3 is CASSLGSSGTQETQYF. DNA for the CDR3: TGTGCCAGCAGCTTAGGGTCTAGCGGGACACAAGAGACCCAGTACTTC. The entire variable domain, with the rest obtained from reference TRBV7-8 and TRBJ2-5, is as follows: GAGVSQSPRYKVAKRGQDVALRCDPISGHVSLFWYQQALGQGPEFLTYFQNEAQLDKSGLPSDRFFAERPEGSVSTLKIQRTQQEDSAVYLCASSLGSSGTQETQYFGPGTRLLVL.

This clonotype was counted a few times. The chain uses TRBV7-4 and TRBJ2-1, with TRBD2 matching 12 bases. The CDR3 is 15 amino acids. Germline V gene sequence: CDR1 SGHVT, CDR2 SQSDAQ. V lost 6 bases, J lost 8 bases, and 8 bases stayed unmatched. CDR3 bases: TGTGCCAGCAGAGCCGGGACTAGCGGGTCCCATGAGCAGTTCTTC. Amino acids: CASRAGTSGSHEQFF.

This rearrangement joins TRBV10-3 to TRBJ2-1, with D possibly TRBD2 on 6 matching bases. Germline V lookup: CDR1 ENHRY, CDR2 SYGVKD. V dropped 2 bases and J dropped 8 bases, with 13 bases sitting between them. The CDR3 has 14 residues. The CDR3 nucleotides are TGTGCCATCAGTGAGGGACTAAGTAGCGATGAGCAGTTCTTC. Translated: CAISEGLSSDEQFF.

This chain joins TRBV28 and TRBJ1-2; no clear D gene. V lost 3 bases to trimming and J lost 2 bases, with 16 bases between them. This CDR3 contains 16 residues. Germline values: CDR1 MDHEN, CDR2 SYDVKM. The CDR3 protein is CASSFGRRRGNYGYTF. The CDR3 DNA reads TGTGCCAGCAGTTTCGGGAGGCGCAGAGGGAACTATGGCTACACCTTC.

This sequence joins TRBV7-2 and TRBJ1-3; D call uncertain. This CDR3 comprises 16 residues. V lost 0 bases, J lost 0 bases, and 9 bases lay in between. Germline V lookup: CDR1 SGHTA, CDR2 FQGNSA. Here the CDR3 DNA reads TGTGCCAGCAGCTTAGCAGCGGGAACCTCTGGAAACACCATATATTTT. This translates into CASSLAAGTSGNTIYF.

This clonotype has only a few counts. The chain recombines TRBV2 with TRBJ1-1; no firm D call. This CDR3 contains 15 residues. Germline CDR1 and CDR2: SNHLY and FYNNEI. Trimming stripped 6 bases from V and 4 bases from J, with 18 bases between. CDR3 bases: TGTGCCAGCAGCGACCGGACGGGTTCTAGCACTGAAGCTTTCTTT. It translates to CASSDRTGSSTEAFF.

This clonotype was counted only a few times. V and J are TRBV4-2 and TRBJ1-4; 10 bases are a match to TRBD1. The V gene's germline CDR1 is LGHNA and CDR2 YNFKEQ. The CDR3 runs to 16 residues. Trimming took 2 bases from V and 4 from J; bases not matched to a gene: 4. The CDR3 loop reads CASSQSRTGGNEKLFF. Written as DNA, the CDR3 is TGTGCCAGCAGCCAATCAAGGACAGGGGGTAATGAAAAACTGTTTTTT.

This rearrangement joins TRBV5-6 to TRBJ2-4; TRBD1 agrees at 7 bases. The CDR3 runs 13 residues. The germline V gene has CDR1 SGHDT and CDR2 YYEEEE. The V and J ends lost 0 bases and 6 bases, in that order; junction bases with no gene match: 0. In DNA form, the CDR3 reads TGTGCCAGCAGCTTGGGGGACAGAAACATTCAGTACTTC. Translated, it gives CASSLGDRNIQYF.

This clonotype was observed a handful of times. V usage is TRBV7-9 and J usage is TRBJ2-1; D uncertain. CDR3 length: 16 amino acids. CDR1 SEHNR and CDR2 FQNEAQ come from the germline V gene (reference sequence). V lost 1 base to trimming and J lost 4 bases, with 14 bases between them. The DNA for the CDR3 is TGTGCCAGCAGCTTAGACAGCCTTCTCGCGTACAATGAGCAGTTCTTC. It is translated as CASSLDSLLAYNEQFF.